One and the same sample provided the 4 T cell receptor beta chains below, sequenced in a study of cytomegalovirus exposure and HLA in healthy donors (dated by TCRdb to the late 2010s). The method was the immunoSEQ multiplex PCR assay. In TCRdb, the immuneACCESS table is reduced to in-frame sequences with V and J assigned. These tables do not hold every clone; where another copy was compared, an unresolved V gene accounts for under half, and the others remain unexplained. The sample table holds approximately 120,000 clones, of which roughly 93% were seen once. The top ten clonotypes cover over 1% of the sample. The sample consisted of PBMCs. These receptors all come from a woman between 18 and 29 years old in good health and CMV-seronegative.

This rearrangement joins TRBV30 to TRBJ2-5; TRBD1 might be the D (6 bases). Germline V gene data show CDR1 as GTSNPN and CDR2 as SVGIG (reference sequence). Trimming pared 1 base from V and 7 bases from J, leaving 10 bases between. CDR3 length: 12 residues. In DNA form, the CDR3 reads TGTGCCTGGAGTGCCCTGACAGGGACCCAGTACTTC. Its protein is CAWSALTGTQYF.

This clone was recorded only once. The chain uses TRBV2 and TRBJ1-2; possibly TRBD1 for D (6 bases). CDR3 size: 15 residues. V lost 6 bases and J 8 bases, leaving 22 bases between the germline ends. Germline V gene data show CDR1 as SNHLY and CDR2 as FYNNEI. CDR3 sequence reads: CASSVRPDTGNGYTF. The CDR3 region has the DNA TGTGCCAGCAGCGTCCGCCCGGATACAGGGAACGGCTACACCTTC. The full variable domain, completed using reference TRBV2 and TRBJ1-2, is EPEVTQTPSHQVTQMGQEVILRCVPISNHLYFYWYRQILGQKVEFLVSFYNNEISEKSEIFDDQFSVERPDGSNFTLKIRSTKLEDSAMYFCASSVRPDTGNGYTFGSGTRLTVV.

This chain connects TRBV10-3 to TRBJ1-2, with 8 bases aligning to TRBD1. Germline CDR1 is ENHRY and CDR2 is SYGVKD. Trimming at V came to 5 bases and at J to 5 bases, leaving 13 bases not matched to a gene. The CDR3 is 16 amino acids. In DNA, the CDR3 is TGTGCCATCAGTTCGCTGGACAGGGTGAGAGGTTATGGCTACACCTTC. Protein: CAISSLDRVRGYGYTF.

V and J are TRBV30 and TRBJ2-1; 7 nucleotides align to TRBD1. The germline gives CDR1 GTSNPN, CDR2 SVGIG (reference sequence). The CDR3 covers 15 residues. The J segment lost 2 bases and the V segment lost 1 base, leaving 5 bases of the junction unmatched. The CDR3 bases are TGTGCCTGGAGTGCTATGACAGGGACCTACAATGAGCAGTTCTTC. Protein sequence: CAWSAMTGTYNEQFF.